This T cell receptor beta chain was sequenced during a study of neurological immune-mediated disorders. Time point of the sample: longitudinal time-point 2. The sample holds many counts of this clonotype. V gave up 3 bases and J gave up 1 base; unmatched junction bases: 10. CDR3 length equals 18 residues. TCRdb itself ran the 5' RACE reads through MiXCR, one entry per CDR3 protein. The sample consists of some 30,000 distinct CDR3 sequences, about 13% of them appearing once. This clonotype was obtained from a woman between 35 and 50 years old in good health. The chain has TRBV12-3 or TRBV12-4 and TRBJ2-4; 9 nucleotides line up with TRBD2. The specimen was PBMCs. CDR3 bases: TGTGCCAGCAGTTTGACGGCGGGAGGGCCAGTCGCCAAAAACATTCAGTACTTC. This gives the protein CASSLTAGGPVAKNIQYF.